In its sample, the clone carrying this T cell receptor beta chain was seen a few times. This sample stems from a study of blood T cell repertoires in COVID-19. Study information: The analysed material was cDNA or gDNA that came from T cells, B-cell-depleted T cells, or PBMCs.

V lost 2 bases to trimming and J lost 3 bases, with 15 bases between them. This CDR3 contains 15 residues. Germline V lookup: CDR1 SGDLS, CDR2 YYNGEE. Under the authors' procedure: Nucleated cell number was recorded as an estimate derived from reference gene primer amplification. The protocol was immunoSEQ multiplex PCR, while the TCRdb copy is restricted to in-frame clones and leaves out a portion. D and trimming come from the DNA, and the V and J calls and clone size come from that table. The sample carries about 59,000 clones, about nine tenths recorded once. The sequence was collected from a human donor in a cohort sampled during active COVID-19. Sequenced input: peripheral blood. The chain combines TRBV9 with TRBJ2-7, with TRBD1 as a possible D gene (5 bases). The CDR3 region is CASSVSPTENYEQYF. CDR3 in DNA: TGTGCCAGCAGCGTCTCCCCGACAGAGAACTACGAGCAGTACTTC.